The next 17 T cell receptor beta chains were all read from a single sample in a study of tumor-infiltrating lymphocytes in primary liver carcinoma. Reverse transcription of approximately 0.55 ug total RNA with a constant-region primer produced TCR beta cDNA. Investigators got TCR beta libraries out of three nested multiplex PCR rounds, done with slightly modified ARM-PCR. The first two PCR rounds used TRBV1-TRBV30 primers with a Cbeta primer, approximately 10 cycles each. TCRdb re-derived calls from the multiplex PCR reads in MiXCR, one entry per CDR3 protein. Among 90,000 to 150,000 distinct CDR3 sequences listed, about two thirds were seen once. Both RNA and DNA were isolated together from approximately 22-30 mg of bulk tissue that had not been sorted. The sample consisted of tumor-adjacent normal liver tissue. The receptors were sampled from a woman in her sixties with primary liver carcinoma and hepatitis B virus infection.

This clonotype occurred a few times. CDR3 loop: CATSRDGTVPHEQYF. CDR3 nucleotide sequence: TGTGCCACCAGCAGAGATGGAACAGTCCCCCACGAGCAGTACTTC. The chain uses TRBV15 and TRBJ2-7, with D hard to call. The V and J ends lost 0 bases and 5 bases respectively, with 14 bases between them. Germline assignment: CDR1 LNHNV and CDR2 YYDKDF (reference sequence). The CDR3 covers 15 residues.

Points on this clonotype: A read error may explain this, as a much larger clone is one base away. The CDR3 does not end in the conserved phenylalanine or tryptophan, so this is likely a read error. The chain is built from TRBV29-1 and TRBJ1-5, with a possible D match to TRBD1 (6 bases). V was shortened by 7 bases and J by 2 bases, with 12 bases between the two germline ends. Germline CDR1 is SQVTM and CDR2 is ANQGSEA. The CDR3 has 13 amino acids. CDR3 nucleotide sequence: TGCAGCGCTAGGGGGGGGGGCAATCAGCCCCAGCATCTT. Amino acids: CSARGGGNQPQHL.

In the case of this clonotype: The junction differs from germline at one of its ends, possibly a read error. This chain uses TRBV4-2 with TRBJ1-5; D perhaps matches TRBD1 (5 bases). Germline values: CDR1 LGHNA, CDR2 YNFKEQ. The CDR3 runs to 16 residues. CDR3 protein: CDSSQESGARNQLQHF. CDR3 DNA: TGTGACAGCAGCCAAGAAAGTGGGGCCCGTAATCAGCTCCAGCATTTT.

This clonotype was picked up one time. The chain uses TRBV20-1 and TRBJ2-7; 11 nucleotides align to TRBD2. With 0 bases clipped from V and 7 bases from J, the junction kept 5 bases outside the gene matches. The CDR3 is 14 residues long. Germline V gives CDR1 DFQATT, CDR2 SNEGSKA (reference sequence). CDR3 in DNA: TGCAGTGCTAGAGAACTAGCGGGAGTTGAAGAGCAGTACTTC. Translation gives CSARELAGVEEQYF.

CDR3 loop: CARRLPGQGRDEQFF. The DNA for the CDR3 is TGTGCCAGAAGGTTGCCGGGACAGGGGAGGGATGAGCAGTTCTTC. The genes are TRBV5-5 and TRBJ2-1; 10 bases align to TRBD1. Trimming at V came to 8 bases and at J to 8 bases, leaving 13 bases not matched to a gene. The length of the CDR3 is 15 residues. Germline lookup yields CDR1 SGHKS and CDR2 YYEKEE (reference sequence).

Details on this clonotype: With a much larger clone just one base away, this may be a read error. The chain links TRBV5-6 to TRBJ1-3; D not certain. Germline values: CDR1 SGHDT, CDR2 YYEEEE. The CDR3 runs to 16 residues. The CDR3: CASSLRQEEFGNTTYF. CDR3 DNA sequence: TGTGCCAGCAGCTTGAGGCAGGAGGAATTCGGAAACACCACATATTTT.

As concerns this clonotype: A clone one base away is much larger, so this may be a read error. J is TRBJ2-7 and V is TRBV28; the D gene could be TRBD1 or TRBD2 (5 bases each). Germline loops: CDR1 MDHEN, CDR2 SYDVKM. V was cut by 5 bases and J by 11 bases, with 13 bases left in between. The CDR3 spans 11 residues. CDR3 nucleotides: TGTGCCAGCAGTCCCCGACAGAGGGAGTACTTC. Amino acid sequence: CASSPRQREYF.

On this clonotype itself: At one boundary the junction diverges from the germline segment, which might be a read error. This rearrangement joins TRBV6-5 to TRBJ1-6; TRBD1 agrees at 7 bases. The CDR3 length is 15 residues. Germline loops: CDR1 MNHEY, CDR2 SVGAGI. CDR3 region: CASGPRDRDNSPLDF. DNA for the CDR3: TGTGCCAGCGGACCCCGGGACAGAGATAATTCACCCCTCGACTTT.

This clonotype was detected once. The V gene is TRBV19, the J gene TRBJ2-3; 9 nucleotides match TRBD2. This CDR3 is built from 17 residues. Germline V gene data show CDR1 as LNHDA and CDR2 as SQIVND (reference sequence). The V and J ends lost 2 bases and 2 bases, in that order; junction bases with no gene match: 8. CDR3 protein: CASSIRNLAGHTDTQYF. The DNA of the CDR3 is TGTGCCAGTAGTATAAGAAATCTAGCGGGGCACACAGATACGCAGTATTTT.

This clonotype was picked up many times. This chain connects TRBV6-2 or TRBV6-3 to TRBJ2-7; 9 positions match TRBD2. The CDR3 extends over 19 amino acids. V lost 4 bases and J lost 0; bases outside the gene matches: 16. Germline lookup yields CDR1 MNHEY and CDR2 SVGEGT. The CDR3, as DNA: TGTGCCAGCAGTTCTCGTACTTCGGCTAGCGGGAAGCGCTCCTACGAGCAGTACTTC. The encoded protein is CASSSRTSASGKRSYEQYF.

With respect to this clonotype: A read error is possible here, since a much larger clone lies one base away. V usage is TRBV29-1 and J usage is TRBJ1-1; 7 bases match TRBD1. The germline V gene has CDR1 SQVTM and CDR2 ANQGSEA. This CDR3 has 13 amino acids. CDR3 DNA sequence: TGCAGCGTCCTAGGGGGCGGGATCACTGAAGCTCTCTTT. Amino acid sequence: CSVLGGGITEALF.

The sample holds many counts of this clonotype. This chain joins TRBV7-8 and TRBJ1-5; D unclear. CDR3 length: 15 residues. Per the germline V gene, CDR1 is SGHVS and CDR2 is FQNEAQ. With 3 bases removed from V and 0 bases from J, the gap between germline ends came to 9 bases. In DNA, the CDR3 is TGTGCCAGCAGCTTGGGTCTTTATAGCAATCAGCCCCAGCATTTT. Amino acid sequence: CASSLGLYSNQPQHF.

Comments on this clonotype: It is likely a read error, because the conserved phenylalanine at the end of the CDR3 is missing. The rearrangement links TRBV6-5 to TRBJ2-7; TRBD1 matches at 10 bases. This CDR3 comprises 15 residues. V trimming: 5 bases; J trimming: 0 bases; junction bases outside the gene matches: 4. CDR1 MNHEY and CDR2 SVGAGI come from the germline V gene. The chain's CDR3 is CASSRDRGYSYEQYL. In DNA, the CDR3 is TGTGCCAGCAGTAGGGACAGGGGTTACTCCTACGAGCAGTACCTC.

This clonotype was observed a single time. The CDR3 carries no conserved terminal phenylalanine or tryptophan, so it likely arises from a read error. This chain links TRBV10-2 with TRBJ2-1, with D possibly being TRBD2 (5 bases). The CDR3 is 15 residues long. Trimming shortened V by 3 bases and J by 6 bases, and 15 bases separated the two germline ends. From germline, CDR1 is WSHSY and CDR2 SAAADI. The CDR3 DNA reads TGCGCCAGCAGTGAATCGGACGGGATAGGCAATGAGCAGTTCTCC. Protein: CASSESDGIGNEQFS.

This clonotype has just one count. This rearrangement joins TRBV4-1 to TRBJ1-6, with D uncertain. The ends were cut back, 5 bases at V and 12 bases at J, with 17 bases in the middle. The CDR3 is 14 residues long. CDR1 is MGHRA, CDR2 YSYEKL, per germline. CDR3 coding DNA: TGCGCCAGCAGCGAGGTGGACCAAGGCTTACCCCTCCACTTT. This codes for CASSEVDQGLPLHF.

To note about this clonotype: A much larger clone is a single base away; this may be a read error. This sequence joins TRBV2 and TRBJ1-1; D not certain. Germline CDR1 and CDR2: SNHLY and FYNNEI. Trimming stripped 2 bases from V and 4 bases from J, with 11 bases between. This CDR3 region has 14 residues. CDR3: CASSESISGTEAFF. For the CDR3, the DNA is TGTGCCAGCAGTGAATCCATAAGTGGCACTGAAGCTTTCTTT.

In its sample, this clonotype was seen a few times. This may come from a read error, since a much larger clone is one base off. The chain joins TRBV10-3 to TRBJ2-3; 8 nucleotides match TRBD2. This CDR3 is built from 14 residues. Germline V CDR1 and CDR2: ENHRY, SYGVKD. The CDR3 DNA is TGTGTCATCAGTCCCGGGACTAGATCAGATACGCAGTATTTT. As protein: CVISPGTRSDTQYF.